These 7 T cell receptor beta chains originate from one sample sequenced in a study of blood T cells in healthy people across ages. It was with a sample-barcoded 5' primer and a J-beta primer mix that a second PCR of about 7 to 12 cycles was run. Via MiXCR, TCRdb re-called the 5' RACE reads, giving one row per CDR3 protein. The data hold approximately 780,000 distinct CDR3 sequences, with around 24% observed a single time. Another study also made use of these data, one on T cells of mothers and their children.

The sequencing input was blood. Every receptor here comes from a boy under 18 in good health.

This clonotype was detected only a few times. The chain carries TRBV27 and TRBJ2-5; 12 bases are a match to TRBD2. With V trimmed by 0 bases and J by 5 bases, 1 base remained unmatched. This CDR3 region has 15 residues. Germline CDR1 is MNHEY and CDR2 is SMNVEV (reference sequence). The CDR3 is CASSLSTSGGETQYF. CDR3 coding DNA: TGTGCCAGCAGTTTATCGACTAGCGGGGGCGAGACCCAGTACTTC.

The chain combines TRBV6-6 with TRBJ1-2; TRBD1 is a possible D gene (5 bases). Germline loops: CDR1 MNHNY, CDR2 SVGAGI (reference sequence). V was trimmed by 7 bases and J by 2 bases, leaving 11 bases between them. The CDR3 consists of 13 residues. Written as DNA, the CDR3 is TGTGCCAGCATGTCGGACATCAACTATGGCTACACCTTC. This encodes CASMSDINYGYTF.

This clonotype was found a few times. Written as DNA, the CDR3 is TGTGCCAGCAGCCCTGGGGGACTAGCCGTCTACAATGAGCAGTTCTTC. This sequence encodes CASSPGGLAVYNEQFF. The V gene is TRBV7-2, the J gene TRBJ2-1, with TRBD2 matching 9 bases. The J segment lost 3 bases and the V segment lost 5 bases, leaving 8 bases of the junction unmatched. Germline V CDR1 and CDR2: SGHTA, FQGNSA. The CDR3 consists of 16 residues.

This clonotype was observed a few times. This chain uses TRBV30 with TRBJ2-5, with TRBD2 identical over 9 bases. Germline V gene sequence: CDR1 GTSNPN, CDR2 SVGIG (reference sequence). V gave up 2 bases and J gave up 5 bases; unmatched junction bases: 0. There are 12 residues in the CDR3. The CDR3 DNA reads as TGTGCCTGGAGTACTAGCGGGGAGACCCAGTACTTC. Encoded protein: CAWSTSGETQYF.

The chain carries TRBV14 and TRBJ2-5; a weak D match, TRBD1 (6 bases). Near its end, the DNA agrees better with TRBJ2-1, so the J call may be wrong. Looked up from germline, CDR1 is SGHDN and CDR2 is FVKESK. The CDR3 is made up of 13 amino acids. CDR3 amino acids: CASSHVGGNEQFF. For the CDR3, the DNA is TGTGCCAGCAGCCATGTAGGGGGCAATGAGCAGTTCTTC.

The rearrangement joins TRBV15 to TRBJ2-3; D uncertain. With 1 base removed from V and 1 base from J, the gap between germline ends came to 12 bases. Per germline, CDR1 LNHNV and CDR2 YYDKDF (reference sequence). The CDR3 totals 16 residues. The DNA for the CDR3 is TGTGCCACCAGCAGAGCCTCACAGCCGGGCACAGATACGCAGTATTTT. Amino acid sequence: CATSRASQPGTDTQYF.

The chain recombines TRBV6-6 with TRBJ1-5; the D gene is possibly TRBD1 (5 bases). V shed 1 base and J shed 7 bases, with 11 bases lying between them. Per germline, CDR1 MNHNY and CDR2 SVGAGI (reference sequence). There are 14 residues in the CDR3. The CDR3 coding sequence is TGTGCCAGCAGTTACTGGGGAGGGGAACAGCCCCAGCATTTT. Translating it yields CASSYWGGEQPQHF.